These 5 T cell receptor beta chains were all obtained from the same sample, sequenced in a study of OX40 agonist ivuxolimab in advanced cancers. Only in-frame clones appear in the TCRdb table, and some are missing; sequencing was by immunoSEQ multiplex PCR. The sample has some 74,000 clones; over 75% are singletons. The sequences come from CD4+ or CD8+ T cells sorted from blood, collected in a trial of the OX40 agonist ivuxolimab. The source is an adult with an advanced solid tumor such as melanoma, head and neck, liver or kidney cancer.

The rearrangement uses TRBV25-1 and TRBJ2-1, with no clear D. Germline V lookup: CDR1 MGHDK, CDR2 SYGVNS. The V and J ends lost 2 bases and 1 base respectively, with 9 bases between them. This CDR3 spans 15 amino acids. CDR3 nucleotide sequence: TGTGCCAGCAGTGAACCCGACTTGTCCTACAATGAGCAGTTCTTC. It specifies CASSEPDLSYNEQFF. The full variable domain, its missing parts supplied by reference TRBV25-1 and TRBJ2-1, is EADIYQTPRYLVIGTGKKITLECSQTMGHDKMYWYQQDPGMELHLIHYSYGVNSTEKGDLSSESTVSRIRTEHFPLTLESARPSHTSQYLCASSEPDLSYNEQFFGPGTRLTVL.

This clone was observed a single time. The chain recombines TRBV7-2 with TRBJ2-7; TRBD2 agrees at 13 bases. The ends lost 4 bases at V and 7 bases at J; junction bases unmatched: 10. Germline values: CDR1 SGHTA, CDR2 FQGNSA. CDR3 length: 16 amino acids. CDR3 amino acids: CASSSRTSGRSGEQYF. CDR3 DNA sequence: TGTGCCAGCAGCTCGCGGACTAGCGGGAGATCGGGAGAGCAGTACTTC.

This clone was seen only once. The V and J genes are TRBV7-9 and TRBJ2-5; D is ambiguous. V was pared by 3 bases and J by 2 bases, with 16 bases between. CDR3 length: 16 residues. CDR1 SEHNR and CDR2 FQNEAQ come from the germline V gene (reference sequence). The CDR3 sequence: CASSLTGPMGQETQYF. The CDR3 bases are TGTGCCAGCAGCTTGACTGGGCCTATGGGGCAAGAGACCCAGTACTTC.

The J gene is TRBJ1-2, the V gene TRBV10-3; TRBD1 agrees at 8 bases. CDR1 and CDR2 from the germline V gene are ENHRY and SYGVKD. This CDR3 has 14 residues. V trimming: 9 bases; J trimming: 8 bases; junction bases outside the gene matches: 14. The CDR3 spells CAMAGTGLLGGYTF. As DNA, the CDR3 is TGTGCCATGGCCGGGACAGGCCTTTTGGGGGGCTACACCTTC.

The chain couples TRBV25-1 to TRBJ2-2; D is perhaps TRBD2 (6 bases). This CDR3 spans 14 amino acids. From germline, CDR1 is MGHDK and CDR2 SYGVNS. Trimming took off 7 bases at V and 8 bases at J, with 17 bases between the two ends. This CDR3 reads CASIPPEGSGELFF. CDR3 coding DNA: TGTGCCAGCATTCCGCCGGAGGGGTCGGGGGAGCTGTTTTTT. The full variable domain, in which reference TRBV25-1 and TRBJ2-2 provide the parts outside the CDR3, is EADIYQTPRYLVIGTGKKITLECSQTMGHDKMYWYQQDPGMELHLIHYSYGVNSTEKGDLSSESTVSRIRTEHFPLTLESARPSHTSQYLCASIPPEGSGELFFGEGSRLTVL.